One sample yielded the 29 T cell receptor beta chains listed below, sequenced in a study of T cell repertoires in ileal Crohn's disease (dated by TCRdb to the late 2010s). Interpreted using the paper, the time point label stands for: inflamed ileum from the surgical specimen. To prepare the library, the immunoSEQ multiplex PCR assay was applied. Held by TCRdb, this immuneACCESS table contains in-frame sequences only and omits some clones. Under half of the omission traces to an unresolved V gene where checked; the cause of the rest is unknown. A total of around 6,000 clones appear in this sample, over 70% of them only once. Approximately 38% of the sample is taken by the ten largest. Source material: ileal tissue. The receptors here all came from an adult with Crohn's disease.

V usage is TRBV10-3 and J usage is TRBJ1-3; D remains unclear. The CDR3 loop spans 15 amino acids. Germline CDR1 reads ENHRY; CDR2 reads SYGVKD. V was pared by 3 bases and J by 2 bases, with 11 bases between. DNA of the CDR3: TGTGCCATCAGTGATACCGGAGGGCCTGGAAACACCATATATTTT. This sequence encodes CAISDTGGPGNTIYF.

The chain recombines TRBV2 with TRBJ1-1, with 9 bases that match TRBD1. The J segment lost 4 bases and the V segment lost 8 bases, leaving 5 bases of the junction unmatched. This CDR3 region has 13 residues. Per the germline V gene, CDR1 is SNHLY and CDR2 is FYNNEI. DNA of the CDR3: TGTGCCAGCTTACAGGGGGCGCGCACTGAAGCTTTCTTT. This gives the protein CASLQGARTEAFF. Drawing the rest from reference TRBV2 and TRBJ1-1, the complete variable domain is EPEVTQTPSHQVTQMGQEVILRCVPISNHLYFYWYRQILGQKVEFLVSFYNNEISEKSEIFDDQFSVERPDGSNFTLKIRSTKLEDSAMYFCASLQGARTEAFFGQGTRLTVV.

This clone turned up a few times. In DNA, the CDR3 is TGTGCCAGCAGCTTGGGATATGGCTACACCTTC. It yields the protein CASSLGYGYTF. The J gene is TRBJ1-2, the V gene TRBV5-5; the D is unclear. The germline V and J ends were trimmed by 0 bases and 5 bases, with 2 bases remaining between them. Germline values: CDR1 SGHKS, CDR2 YYEKEE (reference sequence). The CDR3 has 11 residues.

The gene calls are TRBV29-1 and TRBJ1-5, with 7 positions matching TRBD1. The length of the CDR3 is 14 residues. J lost 4 bases, V lost 6 bases, and 9 bases had no gene match. CDR1 SQVTM and CDR2 ANQGSEA come from the germline V gene. Written as DNA, the CDR3 is TGCAGCGTCGGAGACAGGGATGGGAATCAGCCCCAGCATTTT. Translation: CSVGDRDGNQPQHF.

J is TRBJ2-4 and V is TRBV4-3; D is possibly TRBD1 (6 bases). The germline V gene encodes CDR1 LGHNA and CDR2 YSLEER. The ends were cut back, 0 bases at V and 9 bases at J, with 9 bases in the middle. The CDR3 length is 13 residues. The CDR3 region has the DNA TGCGCCAGCAGCCAAGAACAGGGAGCCATTCAGTACTTC. It encodes CASSQEQGAIQYF.

V gene TRBV7-2 combines with J gene TRBJ2-1; 8 nucleotides agree with TRBD1. The ends lost 5 bases at V and 8 bases at J; junction bases unmatched: 11. Germline V CDR1 and CDR2: SGHTA, FQGNSA. This CDR3 region has 15 residues. CDR3 nucleotides: TGTGCCAGCAGCCCAAGGACAGGGTCTAAGGATGAGCAGTTCTTC. This sequence encodes CASSPRTGSKDEQFF.

This clone is deemed medium-sized. This sequence joins TRBV5-4 and TRBJ1-1, with D tentatively TRBD1 (6 bases). Between the trimmed V and J ends, which lost 2 bases and 4 bases, there was a span of 15 bases. Per germline, CDR1 SGHNT and CDR2 YYREEE (reference sequence). This CDR3 has 15 amino acids. CDR3 sequence reads: CASSFIRGGATEAFF. CDR3 in DNA: TGTGCCAGCAGCTTTATAAGGGGGGGCGCCACTGAAGCTTTCTTT.

This clone is termed large (0.1 to 1%). This chain uses TRBV4-1 with TRBJ2-2, with 11 bases lining up with TRBD1. The CDR3 consists of 17 residues. CDR1 and CDR2 (germline): MGHRA, YSYEKL. The ends lost 2 bases at V and 7 bases at J; junction bases unmatched: 9. The CDR3 loop is CASSQSPGQGVHGELFF. For the CDR3, the DNA is TGCGCCAGCAGCCAATCCCCGGGACAGGGGGTTCACGGGGAGCTGTTTTTT.

The CDR3 bases are TGTGCCAGCAGCCTCCTCCGGGACAGATCCCGAGAGACCTTC. It codes for CASSLLRDRSRETF. This chain uses TRBV14 with TRBJ1-2; TRBD1 matches at 7 bases. The CDR3 has 14 amino acids. V dropped 4 bases and J dropped 14; count of bases not matched to a gene: 16. Germline V gene lookup returns CDR1 SGHDN and CDR2 FVKESK.

The rearrangement links TRBV5-1 to TRBJ2-7; tentative D call: TRBD1 (6 bases). The V end was cut by 0 bases, the J end by 2 bases, with 15 bases between. The CDR3 consists of 16 residues. Germline assignment: CDR1 SGHRS and CDR2 YFSETQ. CDR3 sequence reads: CASSLDWGPATYEQYF. As DNA, the CDR3 is TGCGCCAGCAGCTTGGATTGGGGGCCCGCCACCTACGAGCAGTACTTC.

V gene TRBV29-1 combines with J gene TRBJ2-7; TRBD1 matches 10 bases. Germline CDR1 and CDR2: SQVTM and ANQGSEA. J gave up 6 bases and V 6 bases, and 8 bases lay outside the gene matches. The length of the CDR3 is 13 residues. CDR3 coding DNA: TGCAGCGTGAGCCGGGACAGGGGCGGCGAGCAGTACTTC. Its protein product is CSVSRDRGGEQYF.

The CDR3 DNA is TGTGCCAGCAGCGCGGGACAGGGCGGGTACGGGACCCAGTACTTC. Translation: CASSAGQGGYGTQYF. The chain couples TRBV9 to TRBJ2-5; the match to TRBD1 covers 9 bases. V was pared by 3 bases and J by 7 bases, with 10 bases of the junction left unmatched. CDR3 length: 15 amino acids. Germline V gene lookup returns CDR1 SGDLS and CDR2 YYNGEE.

The chain is built from TRBV5-4 and TRBJ2-7; TRBD1 agrees at 9 bases. Germline V gene lookup returns CDR1 SGHNT and CDR2 YYREEE (reference sequence). V lost 4 bases, J lost 7 bases, and 6 bases stayed unmatched. CDR3 length: 13 amino acids. Written as DNA, the CDR3 is TGTGCCAGCAGCAGTTACAGGGGGCGGGAGCAGTACTTC. This codes for CASSSYRGREQYF. The whole variable domain, filled in from reference TRBV5-4 and TRBJ2-7, reads ETGVTQSPTHLIKTRGQQVTLRCSSQSGHNTVSWYQQALGQGPQFIFQYYREEENGRGNFPPRFSGLQFPNYSSELNVNALELDDSALYLCASSSYRGREQYFGPGTRLTVT.

This chain uses TRBV6-5 with TRBJ1-2, with 10 bases matching TRBD1. The CDR3 is 13 residues long. The V gene's germline CDR1 is MNHEY and CDR2 SVGAGI. J lost 4 bases, V lost 10 bases, and 6 bases had no gene match. The CDR3 region has the DNA TGTGCCACTCGGACAGGGGGGACCTATGGCTACACCTTC. The encoded protein is CATRTGGTYGYTF.

About this clone: Other DNA sequences within the sample encode an identical CDR3. This chain joins TRBV2 and TRBJ2-7; D gene ambiguous. The CDR3 loop spans 16 amino acids. In germline, CDR1 is SNHLY, CDR2 FYNNEI. Trimming took 3 bases from V and 1 from J, leaving 16 bases between them. CDR3 nucleotides: TGTGCCAGCAGTGAGGTCGCTGGCAGTCCGTCCTACGAGCAGTACTTC. Its protein is CASSEVAGSPSYEQYF.

This rearrangement joins TRBV19 to TRBJ2-2; possible D gene TRBD1, 5 bases. Germline V CDR1 and CDR2: LNHDA, SQIVND (reference sequence). Trimming took 7 bases from V and 6 from J, leaving 15 bases between them. This CDR3 spans 14 amino acids. The CDR3 region is CASMPGATAGELFF. CDR3 nucleotides: TGTGCCAGTATGCCTGGGGCGACGGCCGGGGAGCTGTTTTTT.

The CDR3 here is CASSLEGASYNEQFF. DNA for the CDR3: TGCGCCAGCAGCTTGGAGGGGGCCTCCTACAATGAGCAGTTCTTC. The chain employs TRBV5-1 and TRBJ2-1, with 7 nucleotides matching TRBD1. The germline V gene encodes CDR1 SGHRS and CDR2 YFSETQ. The junction had 0 bases not matched to a gene; V was cut back by 0 bases and J by 0 bases. The CDR3 contains 15 residues.

The V and J genes are TRBV4-1 and TRBJ2-1; possible D gene TRBD2, 6 bases. The CDR3 spans 14 residues. Trimming pared 0 bases from V and 10 bases from J, leaving 13 bases between. CDR1 and CDR2 from the germline V gene are MGHRA and YSYEKL. In DNA form, the CDR3 reads TGCGCCAGCAGCCAAGAAGGGGCGGGGAGGGAGCAGTTCTTC. It specifies CASSQEGAGREQFF.

The chain is built from TRBV7-9 and TRBJ1-2; no definite D call. In germline, CDR1 is SEHNR, CDR2 FQNEAQ (reference sequence). CDR3 length: 13 amino acids. Trimming removed 3 bases from V and 1 base from J, with 6 bases in between. The CDR3 protein is CASSFGVNYGYTF. The CDR3 coding sequence is TGTGCCAGCAGCTTCGGAGTTAACTATGGCTACACCTTC.

This sequence joins TRBV5-1 and TRBJ2-1, with D tentatively TRBD2 (5 bases). The germline CDR1 and CDR2 sequences are SGHRS and YFSETQ. Between the trimmed V and J ends, which lost 2 bases and 8 bases, there was a span of 8 bases. The CDR3 runs to 12 residues. CDR3 in DNA: TGCGCCAGCAGCTTAGGAGGCGATGAGCAGTTCTTC. Encoded protein: CASSLGGDEQFF.

This rearrangement joins TRBV7-8 to TRBJ2-5, with a weak D call TRBD1 (5 bases). V lost 7 bases, J lost 0 bases, and 15 bases lay in between. The CDR3 runs 15 residues. CDR1 is SGHVS and CDR2 is FQNEAQ in the germline V gene. CDR3 region: CASMSWTLYQETQYF. The CDR3 DNA sequence: TGTGCCAGCATGTCGTGGACACTGTACCAAGAGACCCAGTACTTC.

CDR3 nucleotide sequence: TGCGCCAGCAGCCCAGACTCAACTAATGAAAAACTGTTTTTT. It specifies CASSPDSTNEKLFF. This chain uses TRBV5-1 with TRBJ1-4; D is unclear. CDR3 length: 14 amino acids. The germline CDR1 and CDR2 sequences are SGHRS and YFSETQ. V was clipped by 4 bases and J by 0 bases, with 7 bases between them.

The V call is TRBV9, the J call TRBJ1-3, with D unresolved. Per the germline V gene, CDR1 is SGDLS and CDR2 is YYNGEE. V shed 0 bases and J shed 2 bases, with 9 bases lying between them. This CDR3 region has 15 residues. CDR3 in amino acids: CASSVAWSPGNTIYF. For the CDR3, the DNA is TGTGCCAGCAGCGTAGCTTGGAGTCCTGGAAACACCATATATTTT.

This clone came up once. The chain employs TRBV11-2 and TRBJ2-5; D is undetermined. The end of the DNA aligns better with TRBJ2-7, so the J call may be wrong. The germline gives CDR1 SGHAT, CDR2 FQNNGV. This CDR3 is built from 15 residues. The CDR3: CASSLTLRQPDEQYF. Written as DNA, the CDR3 is TGTGCCAGCAGCTTAACTCTCAGGCAACCGGACGAGCAGTACTTC.

The CDR3 DNA reads TGTGCCAGCAGCTTGGGGTTGACAGGGATTGGCAATCAGCCCCAGCATTTT. It translates to CASSLGLTGIGNQPQHF. V is TRBV7-9 and J is TRBJ1-5; 7 bases align to TRBD1. This CDR3 contains 17 residues. The germline gives CDR1 SEHNR, CDR2 FQNEAQ (reference sequence). With 3 bases clipped from V and 2 bases from J, the junction kept 10 bases outside the gene matches.

This chain joins TRBV28 and TRBJ2-2, with 9 bases matching TRBD2. Germline loops: CDR1 MDHEN, CDR2 SYDVKM. The V and J ends lost 6 bases and 6 bases, in that order; junction bases with no gene match: 8. This CDR3 has 15 residues. The CDR3 region has the DNA TGTGCCAGCAGCCTTAGCGGGGGAGGGTCCGGGGAGCTGTTTTTT. Translated, it gives CASSLSGGGSGELFF.

This chain connects TRBV9 to TRBJ2-2; either TRBD1 or TRBD2 may fit D (5 bases each). In germline, CDR1 is SGDLS, CDR2 YYNGEE. V lost 5 bases, J lost 4 bases, and 9 bases lay in between. CDR3 length equals 13 residues. This CDR3 reads CASRLGTTGELFF. DNA for the CDR3: TGTGCCAGCAGATTGGGGACCACCGGGGAGCTGTTTTTT.

In its sample, this clone was seen once. This chain uses TRBV28 with TRBJ1-1, with 7 nucleotides matching TRBD1. The germline gives CDR1 MDHEN, CDR2 SYDVKM. After removal of 6 bases from V and 8 bases from J, the junction contained 6 bases not matched to a gene. The length of the CDR3 is 12 residues. The CDR3 DNA is TGTGCCAGCAGAACTACAGGGGTCGAAGCTTTCTTT. It is translated as CASRTTGVEAFF.

For the CDR3, the DNA is TGTGCTGTGGGACTAGCGGGGTATGAGACCCAGTACTTC. Encoded protein: CAVGLAGYETQYF. The genes are TRBV2 and TRBJ2-5, with 13 positions matching TRBD2. Germline-derived CDR1 and CDR2 are SNHLY and FYNNEI. This CDR3 region has 13 residues. Variable domain in full (rest from reference TRBV2 and TRBJ2-5): EPEVTQTPSHQVTQMGQEVILRCVPISNHLYFYWYRQILGQKVEFLVSFYNNEISEKSEIFDDQFSVERPDGSNFTLKIRSTKLEDSAMYFCAVGLAGYETQYFGPGTRLLVL.